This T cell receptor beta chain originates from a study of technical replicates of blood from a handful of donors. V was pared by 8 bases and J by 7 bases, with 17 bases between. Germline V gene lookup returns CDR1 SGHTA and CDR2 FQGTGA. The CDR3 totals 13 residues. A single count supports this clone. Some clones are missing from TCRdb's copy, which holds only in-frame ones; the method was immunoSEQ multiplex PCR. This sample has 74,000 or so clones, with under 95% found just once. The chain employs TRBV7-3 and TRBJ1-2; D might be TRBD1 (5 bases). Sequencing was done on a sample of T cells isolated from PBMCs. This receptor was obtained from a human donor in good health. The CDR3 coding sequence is TGTGCCAGCGGAGACTCAGGGTTGGGTGGCTACACCTTC. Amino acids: CASGDSGLGGYTF.